This T cell receptor (beta chain) was found in a study of T cell responses to AZD1222 COVID-19 vaccine. CDR3 length: 15 amino acids. Germline V gene lookup returns CDR1 SGHRS and CDR2 YFSETQ. V was shortened by 5 bases and J by 3 bases, with 17 bases between the two germline ends. Study-wide results and limits: White British people made up most donors, females outnumbered males, and clonal diversity was possibly underestimated.

Produced via immunoSEQ multiplex PCR; TCRdb's table is partial and in-frame only. The sample includes about 80,000 clones, 85% to 95% of them seen just once. In regard to this clone: Its antigen is as yet unknown.

The J gene is TRBJ1-2, the V gene TRBV5-1, with D possibly TRBD1 on 6 matching bases. The input for sequencing was peripheral blood, taken 28 days after the second AZD1222 dose. This sequence was found in an adult who received the AZD1222 COVID-19 vaccine. CDR3 residues: CASSFLMGGDYGYTF. The CDR3 nucleotides are TGCGCCAGCAGTTTTCTAATGGGGGGCGACTATGGCTACACCTTC.